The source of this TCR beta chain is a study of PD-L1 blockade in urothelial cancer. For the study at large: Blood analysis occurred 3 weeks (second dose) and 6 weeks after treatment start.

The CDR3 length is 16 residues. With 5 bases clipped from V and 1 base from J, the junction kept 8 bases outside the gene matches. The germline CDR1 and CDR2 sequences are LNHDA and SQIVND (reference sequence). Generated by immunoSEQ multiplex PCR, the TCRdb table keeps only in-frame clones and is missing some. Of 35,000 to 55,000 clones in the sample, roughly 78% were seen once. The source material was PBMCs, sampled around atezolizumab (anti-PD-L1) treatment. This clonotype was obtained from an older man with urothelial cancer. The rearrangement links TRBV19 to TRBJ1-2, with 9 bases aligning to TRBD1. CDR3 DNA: TGTGCCAGTAGTCCTTGGAACAGGGGGCGTAACTATGGCTACACCTTC. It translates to CASSPWNRGRNYGYTF.